This T cell receptor beta chain was captured in a study of regulatory T cells in long-lasting Graves disease. Construction of TCR beta libraries relied on iRepertoire HTBI primers and on Arm-PCR targeting CDR3 regions. Using its own MiXCR run on the multiplex PCR reads, TCRdb lists one record per CDR3 protein. This table has approximately 690,000 distinct CDR3 sequences, around 30% appearing once. Study-wide findings and caveats: Reduced TCR diversity was observed in persistent Graves' patients versus newly diagnosed patients. Persistent patients shared 2,741 public clonotypes among themselves. Newly diagnosed patients shared fewer, at some 970. Favored gene segments in persistent disease were TRBV28, TRBJ1-2 and TRBJ2-5.

Noted time point: persistent/refractory GD, antithyroid drugs over 5 years with positive TRAb. RNA extracted from PBMCs served as the sequencing template. The guidelines of the American Thyroid Association were the basis for diagnosing Graves' disease. CDR3 length equals 15 residues. V was shortened by 2 bases and J by 4 bases, with 14 bases between the two germline ends. CDR1 and CDR2 from the germline V gene are MNHEY and SMNVEV (reference sequence). Details on this clonotype: Its antigen remains unidentified.

This sequence originates from a female donor with Graves disease. The material sequenced was peripheral blood mononuclear cells (PBMCs), taken when the disease was refractory, from a patient treated with antithyroid drugs. The genes are TRBV27 and TRBJ1-1, with a weak D call TRBD1 (6 bases). The CDR3 loop reads CASSLRRGGGTEAFF. DNA for the CDR3: TGTGCCAGCAGTTTAAGGCGAGGGGGGGGCACTGAAGCTTTCTTT.